The 3 T cell receptor beta chains presented below share a single source sample, sequenced in a study of T-cell memory formation after mild COVID-19. Each CDR3 protein is one row after TCRdb ran MiXCR on the 5' RACE reads. The table records 380,000 or so distinct CDR3 sequences, around 13% of them present only once. The sample taken for sequencing was PBMCs or a T cell subset sorted from them (not recorded which). The receptors originated from a man aged 18 to 29 who had mild COVID-19 (a few samples of this study predate the infection). Cell type and time point are not known.

This clonotype showed up many times. The gene calls are TRBV5-1 and TRBJ2-3; the D gene is possibly TRBD1 (5 bases). Germline CDR1 is SGHRS and CDR2 is YFSETQ. This CDR3 has 14 amino acids. The germline V and J ends were trimmed by 2 bases and 3 bases, with 10 bases remaining between them. The CDR3 DNA reads TGCGCCAGCAGCTTCTCGTCAGGGACAGATACGCAGTATTTT. It translates to CASSFSSGTDTQYF.

The chain has TRBV4-2 and TRBJ2-1, with 7 nucleotides matching TRBD2. V dropped 3 bases and J dropped 5; count of bases not matched to a gene: 7. Germline CDR1 is LGHNA and CDR2 is YNFKEQ. This CDR3 has 15 residues. The CDR3 loop reads CASSQSGGGHNEQFF. The CDR3 nucleotides are TGTGCCAGCAGCCAGTCTGGGGGGGGTCACAATGAGCAGTTCTTC.

This clonotype turned up a few times. The J gene is TRBJ2-5, the V gene TRBV11-2; possibly TRBD1 for D (6 bases). Germline CDR1 reads SGHAT; CDR2 reads FQNNGV. The CDR3 runs to 17 residues. The V gene lost 5 bases and the J gene lost 4 bases, with 23 bases spanning the gap. CDR3 DNA sequence: TGTGCCAGCAGCCCCGGCTTCATAGGTACAGGGAGAGAGACCCAGTACTTC. It translates to CASSPGFIGTGRETQYF.